This TCR beta chain originates from a study of T cell responses to AZD1222 COVID-19 vaccine. Repertoires were generated with immunoSEQ multiplex PCR, while TCRdb's copy carries only in-frame clones and drops some. The sample has approximately 110,000 clones, roughly 84% seen once; the top ten hold around a tenth. This clone came up once. The TCR originated in an adult in good health. The specimen comprised peripheral blood, sampled on day 0 of AZD1222 vaccination.

CDR3 sequence: CASSSSGANSGANVLTF. CDR3 nucleotide sequence: TGTGCCAGCAGCTCATCGGGGGCAAACTCTGGGGCCAACGTCCTGACTTTC. This sequence joins TRBV7-2 and TRBJ2-6; the D gene could be TRBD1 or TRBD2 (6 bases each). V dropped 4 bases and J dropped 0 bases, with 13 bases sitting between them. The CDR3 has 17 residues. Germline CDR1 reads SGHTA; CDR2 reads FQGNSA.